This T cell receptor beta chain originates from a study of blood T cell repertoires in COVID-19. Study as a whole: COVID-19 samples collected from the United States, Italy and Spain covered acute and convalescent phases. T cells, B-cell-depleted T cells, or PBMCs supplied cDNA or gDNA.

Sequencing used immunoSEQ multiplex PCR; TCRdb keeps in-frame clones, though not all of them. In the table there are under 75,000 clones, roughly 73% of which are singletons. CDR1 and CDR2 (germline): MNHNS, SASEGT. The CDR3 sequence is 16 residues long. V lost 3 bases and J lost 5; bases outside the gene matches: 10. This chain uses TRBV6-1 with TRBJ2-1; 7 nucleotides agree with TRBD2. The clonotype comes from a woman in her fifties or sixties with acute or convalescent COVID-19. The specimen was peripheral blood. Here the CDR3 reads CASSDRLGRSNNEQFF. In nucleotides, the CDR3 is TGTGCCAGCAGTGACAGGCTCGGGAGGTCCAACAATGAGCAGTTCTTC.